This T cell receptor beta chain was obtained from a study of PD-L1 blockade in urothelial cancer. Overall study findings and caveats: Below-median pretreatment blood TCR clonality was associated with improved progression-free and overall survival.

For this clone: The target antigen is unknown.

Profiling relied on immunoSEQ multiplex PCR, and the TCRdb table lists in-frame clones only, not all of them. The sample records some 120,000 clones, approximately 84% being singletons. CDR3 length: 15 residues. Time point defined: pretreatment peripheral blood. This chain joins TRBV21-1 and TRBJ2-3; the D call in the table, TRBD1, was not verified against the DNA. TRBV21-1 is a pseudogene locus. This TCR was sampled from a man in his fifties or sixties with urothelial cancer. Sequencing was performed on PBMCs, taken around atezolizumab (anti-PD-L1) treatment. Written as DNA, the CDR3 is TGTGCCAGCAGCATCGACAGGGGTTCAACAGATACGCAGTATTTT. Translating it yields CASSIDRGSTDTQYF.